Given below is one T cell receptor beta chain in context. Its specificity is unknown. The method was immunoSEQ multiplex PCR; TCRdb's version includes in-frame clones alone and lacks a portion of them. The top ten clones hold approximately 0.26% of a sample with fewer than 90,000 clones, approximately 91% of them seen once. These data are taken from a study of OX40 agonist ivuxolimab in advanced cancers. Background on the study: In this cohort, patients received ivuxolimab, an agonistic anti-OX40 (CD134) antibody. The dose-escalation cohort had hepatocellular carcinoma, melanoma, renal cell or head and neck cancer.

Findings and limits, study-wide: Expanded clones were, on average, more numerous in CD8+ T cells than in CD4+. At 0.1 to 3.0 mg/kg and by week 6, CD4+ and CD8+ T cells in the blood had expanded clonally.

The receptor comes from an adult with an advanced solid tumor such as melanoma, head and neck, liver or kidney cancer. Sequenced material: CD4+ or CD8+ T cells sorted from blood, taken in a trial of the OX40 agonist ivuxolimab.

The CDR3 region is CSVVDRTSSYNEQFF. The CDR3 nucleotides read TGCAGCGTTGTGGACAGGACGAGCTCCTACAATGAGCAGTTCTTC. The genes are TRBV29-1 and TRBJ2-1; 7 nucleotides line up with TRBD1. Trimming cost V 4 bases and J 0 bases; bases outside gene matches: 6. The CDR3 has 15 amino acids. CDR1 and CDR2 (germline): SQVTM, ANQGSEA.